These 20 T cell receptor beta chains share one sample of origin, sequenced in a study of cytomegalovirus exposure and HLA in healthy donors (dated by TCRdb to 2016 to 2017). Libraries were made using the immunoSEQ multiplex PCR assay. For the multiplex PCR, a mixture combining 60 forward primers for TCR Vbeta segments and 13 reverse primers for TCR Jbeta segments was used. This is the immuneACCESS table as TCRdb keeps it, with only in-frame sequences that have V and J called. A part of the clones is gone; compared with another copy, unresolved V genes explain less than half, and the rest is unexplained. Recorded for this sample are roughly 71,000 clones; 55% to 65% of them occurred a single time. Of the sample, around 2.7% is held by the ten largest clones. Material for sequencing was PBMCs. Every receptor here comes from a man aged 30 to 45 in good health and CMV-seronegative.

V and J are TRBV15 and TRBJ1-1, with D possibly TRBD1 on 5 matching bases. CDR1 LNHNV and CDR2 YYDKDF come from the germline V gene (reference sequence). Trimming cost V 5 bases and J 7 bases, with 8 bases left between them. The CDR3 is 11 amino acids. The CDR3 reads CATSGAREAFF. CDR3 nucleotide sequence: TGTGCCACCAGCGGGGCGCGTGAAGCTTTCTTT.

Only a few counts were recorded for this clone. This sequence joins TRBV9 and TRBJ2-7, with 8 bases fitting TRBD2. Germline loops: CDR1 SGDLS, CDR2 YYNGEE. V lost 4 bases to trimming and J lost 0 bases; unmatched junction nucleotides: 6. There are 15 residues in the CDR3. DNA for the CDR3: TGTGCCAGCAGCCTTGGTAGCGGGGACTCCTACGAGCAGTACTTC. Protein sequence: CASSLGSGDSYEQYF.

This chain links TRBV5-1 with TRBJ1-1, with 8 nucleotides matching TRBD1. This CDR3 has 15 residues. V shed 4 bases, J shed 3 bases, and the junction held 8 bases outside the gene matches. The V gene's germline CDR1 is SGHRS and CDR2 YFSETQ. CDR3 loop: CASSPQTGAYTEAFF. DNA of the CDR3: TGCGCCAGCAGCCCCCAGACAGGGGCATACACTGAAGCTTTCTTT.

This clone was seen repeatedly, ten times or more. V gene TRBV10-3 combines with J gene TRBJ1-1, with D unclear. V was clipped by 0 bases and J by 0 bases, with 8 bases between them. The CDR3 extends over 15 amino acids. CDR1 is ENHRY and CDR2 is SYGVKD in the germline V gene. CDR3 protein: CAISESVFLNTEAFF. The CDR3 DNA reads as TGTGCCATCAGTGAGTCCGTCTTTTTGAACACTGAAGCTTTCTTT.

This clone came up a few times. The J gene is TRBJ1-5, the V gene TRBV6-5; TRBD1 aligns across 9 bases. V lost 5 bases, J lost 6 bases, and 5 bases stayed unmatched. Germline CDR1 reads MNHEY; CDR2 reads SVGAGI. The CDR3 is made up of 14 amino acids. The CDR3 coding sequence is TGTGCCAGCAGTACCGGGACAGGGCTTCAGCCCCAGCATTTT. This encodes CASSTGTGLQPQHF.

This clone was seen a few times. The genes are TRBV6-5 and TRBJ1-2; D is undetermined. The CDR3 has 13 residues. V was shortened by 7 bases and J by 4 bases, with 13 bases between the two germline ends. The V gene's germline CDR1 is MNHEY and CDR2 SVGAGI. The DNA of the CDR3 is TGTGCCAGCAAGGGAGGCGAGCGCTATGGCTACACCTTC. Translated, it gives CASKGGERYGYTF.

The CDR3 loop is CATSRWGQEDPNYGYTF. CDR3 sequence (DNA): TGTGCCACCAGCAGGTGGGGACAGGAGGATCCTAACTATGGCTACACCTTC. The genes are TRBV15 and TRBJ1-2, with 8 bases aligning to TRBD1. Germline trimming cut 3 bases from V and 0 bases from J; bases unmatched to any gene: 9. This CDR3 is built from 17 residues. CDR1 and CDR2 (germline): LNHNV, YYDKDF (reference sequence).

The DNA for the CDR3 is TGTGCCAGCAGGGGACAGGGGCTGGCGAATGAAAAACTGTTTTTT. Protein product: CASRGQGLANEKLFF. This rearrangement joins TRBV25-1 to TRBJ1-4; 10 bases map to TRBD1. In germline, CDR1 is MGHDK, CDR2 SYGVNS. This CDR3 is 15 amino acids long. J was trimmed by 5 bases and V by 6 bases; bases with no gene match: 6.

The chain has TRBV29-1 and TRBJ2-2, with 9 nucleotides matching TRBD2. CDR1 and CDR2 (germline): SQVTM, ANQGSEA. The junction had 6 bases not matched to a gene; V was cut back by 3 bases and J by 4 bases. The length of the CDR3 is 15 residues. The CDR3 loop reads CSVDPSGVGTGELFF. In DNA, the CDR3 is TGCAGCGTTGACCCTAGCGGGGTGGGCACCGGGGAGCTGTTTTTT.

The table lists this clone with a few counts. CDR3 residues: CASSSGQPNTEAFF. In DNA, the CDR3 is TGTGCCAGCAGCTCGGGACAGCCGAACACTGAAGCTTTCTTT. The J gene is TRBJ1-1, the V gene TRBV7-9; TRBD1 agrees at 7 bases. The CDR3 contains 14 residues. Germline trimming cut 4 bases from V and 1 base from J; bases unmatched to any gene: 3. Germline loops: CDR1 SEHNR, CDR2 FQNEAQ (reference sequence).

The chain uses TRBV6-5 and TRBJ2-1; 9 bases fit TRBD1. The CDR3 has 15 residues. CDR1 is MNHEY, CDR2 SVGAGI, per germline. The junction had 5 bases not matched to a gene; V was cut back by 4 bases and J by 4 bases. CDR3 nucleotide sequence: TGTGCCAGCAGTTTTACAGGGGGCTCATACAATGAGCAGTTCTTC. Translating gives CASSFTGGSYNEQFF.

The rearrangement joins TRBV7-7 to TRBJ2-1, with D possibly being TRBD2 (5 bases). V was trimmed by 5 bases and J by 8 bases, leaving 13 bases between them. Germline V gene lookup returns CDR1 SSHAT and CDR2 FNYEAQ (reference sequence). The CDR3 is made up of 13 amino acids. CDR3 region: CASSVGAGDEQFF. CDR3 DNA sequence: TGTGCCAGCAGCGTAGGTGCCGGGGATGAGCAGTTCTTC. The full variable domain, in which reference TRBV7-7 and TRBJ2-1 provide the parts outside the CDR3, is GAGVSQSPRYKVTKRGQDVTLRCDPISSHATLYWYQQALGQGPEFLTYFNYEAQPDKSGLPSDRFSAERPEGSISTLTIQRTEQRDSAMYRCASSVGAGDEQFFGPGTRLTVL.

This clone appeared a few times. This chain links TRBV9 with TRBJ1-6; D unclear. Trimming removed 0 bases from V and 9 bases from J, with 13 bases in between. The V gene's germline CDR1 is SGDLS and CDR2 YYNGEE. The CDR3 consists of 15 residues. Here the CDR3 reads CASSVGGTASSPLHF. The CDR3, as DNA: TGTGCCAGCAGCGTAGGTGGCACCGCAAGTTCACCCCTCCACTTT.

This chain connects TRBV6-5 to TRBJ2-2; 9 bases map to TRBD1. The V segment lost 5 bases and the J segment 6 bases; nucleotides outside the gene matches: 4. Germline V gene lookup returns CDR1 MNHEY and CDR2 SVGAGI. The length of the CDR3 is 14 residues. In DNA, the CDR3 is TGTGCCAGCAGTCACCGGGACAGGGCCGGGGAGCTGTTTTTT. It is translated as CASSHRDRAGELFF.

As regards this clone: An end of the junction differs from the germline gene, which may be a read error. Other DNA sequences in the same sample also yield this CDR3. The genes are TRBV15 and TRBJ2-2, with D hard to call. The CDR3 sequence is 16 residues long. Germline V gene data show CDR1 as LNHNV and CDR2 as YYDKDF (reference sequence). CDR3 sequence (DNA): TGCGCCACCAGCAGAGTTATTACCGCCGGTACCGGGGAGCTGTTTTTT. It encodes CATSRVITAGTGELFF.

This chain uses TRBV9 with TRBJ1-5, with TRBD1 identical over 7 bases. CDR3 length: 12 residues. The germline V gene encodes CDR1 SGDLS and CDR2 YYNGEE. With V trimmed by 2 bases and J by 9 bases, 2 bases remained unmatched. CDR3 sequence: CASSVHRGPQHF. The CDR3 region has the DNA TGTGCCAGCAGCGTCCACAGGGGGCCCCAGCATTTT.

This chain connects TRBV2 to TRBJ1-1; D call uncertain. Germline lookup yields CDR1 SNHLY and CDR2 FYNNEI. The CDR3 loop spans 14 amino acids. V lost 6 bases, J lost 0 bases, and 11 bases lay in between. The CDR3 loop is CASRDDGVNTEAFF. Here the CDR3 DNA reads TGTGCCAGCAGAGACGACGGGGTGAACACTGAAGCTTTCTTT.

This chain joins TRBV19 and TRBJ2-7; possible D gene TRBD1, 5 bases. Trimming removed 5 bases at V and 7 bases at J, with 21 bases between. CDR1 is LNHDA and CDR2 is SQIVND in the germline V gene (reference sequence). The CDR3 runs to 15 residues. Here the CDR3 reads CASSSQTGADGEQYF. Written as DNA, the CDR3 is TGTGCCAGTAGTTCCCAGACTGGGGCGGATGGGGAGCAGTACTTC.

V usage is TRBV7-8 and J usage is TRBJ2-7; 9 nucleotides align to TRBD1. Germline loops: CDR1 SGHVS, CDR2 FQNEAQ. V gave up 5 bases and J gave up 2 bases; unmatched junction bases: 7. The CDR3 contains 15 residues. The CDR3 here is CASSLGQGNTYEQYF. The CDR3 DNA is TGTGCCAGCAGCCTGGGACAGGGAAACACCTACGAGCAGTACTTC.

This chain links TRBV5-5 with TRBJ1-5, with TRBD1 identical over 7 bases. Germline loops: CDR1 SGHKS, CDR2 YYEKEE (reference sequence). The V segment lost 4 bases and the J segment 6 bases; nucleotides outside the gene matches: 7. This CDR3 has 14 amino acids. The CDR3 DNA sequence: TGTGCCAGCAGCCCCGACAGGGCCGGTCAGCCCCAGCATTTT. Its protein product is CASSPDRAGQPQHF.